This T cell receptor (beta chain) was recorded in a study of T cell responses to AZD1222 COVID-19 vaccine. Study-wide background: It was second doses at about 4 or about 12 weeks that were pooled. General study points: With dominance at 160-218 and 743-854, vaccine-associated CD4 TCRs spanned spike. The study found Spike-specific TCR breadth and depth rose after two AZD1222 doses. In the spike-specific TCR repertoire, nearly half reportedly target unmutated variant regions.

Remarks on this clone: The target antigen is unknown.

Assay: immunoSEQ multiplex PCR; the TCRdb copy retains only in-frame clones and omits some. The top ten hold about 10% of the sample, which has more than 100,000 clones, roughly 87% seen once. Germline V gene sequence: CDR1 SNHLY, CDR2 FYNNEI. V dropped 5 bases and J dropped 2; count of bases not matched to a gene: 5. The CDR3 is made up of 14 amino acids. This receptor was taken from an adult in good health. The specimen was peripheral blood, collected on day 0 of AZD1222 vaccination. The chain joins TRBV2 to TRBJ2-5; 7 nucleotides align to TRBD1. DNA for the CDR3: TGTGCCAGCAGTAGATGGGGACAGCAAGAGACCCAGTACTTC. Translating it yields CASSRWGQQETQYF.